Included here is one T cell receptor beta chain sequence, with context. Its antigen target is currently unknown. No clone much larger than this one lies a single base away; base qualities are absent. Between the V and J ends, shortened by 5 bases and 3 bases respectively, the junction contains 10 bases. The germline V gene encodes CDR1 SGHAT and CDR2 FQNNGV. Its CDR3 holds 14 amino acids, cysteine through phenylalanine. The kept DNA is CDR3 alone, 42 bases in frame from the first base. The entry originates in a study of identical twins' blood T cells (dated by TCRdb to 2012 to 2014). In terms of the full investigation: Some 48 million Illumina reads were obtained across 12 libraries, of which six were alpha-chain libraries and six were beta-chain libraries. The study compared TCR alpha and beta chain repertoires of three pairs of monozygous twins using next-generation sequencing to assess genetic influence on repertoire formation. The paper's findings and limits, for the study overall: Among the most abundant TCRbeta clonotypes, each donor shared more CDR3 sequences with her twin than with unrelated donors. Because the twins were reared together, environmental influences could not be ruled out as the explanation for twin similarity. V gene usage was reported to be markedly more similar within twin pairs than between unrelated donors, even among non-selected out-of-frame TCRbeta clonotypes. The proposed role of the TCRalpha J segment in MHC recognition during thymic selection was stated to require validation by independent studies. The number of CDR3 clonotypes shared between two donors was mainly determined by the product of the cloneset sizes of the two donors, and no clear deviation from this trend was shown by twins.

The library was prepared using 5' RACE. The sequencer listed for this sample is Illumina Genome Analyzer IIx. RNA-based TCR cDNA libraries were prepared by a previously described protocol with several modifications. To prevent cross-contamination, sample-specific barcodes were added to both ends of each TCR cDNA library during cDNA synthesis and amplification. The original pipeline was this. Each individual had between about 95,000 and nearly 550,000 identified clonotypes, and each library contained about 2 to 4 million CDR3-containing reads. Reads carrying improper barcode index combinations were removed, after which the MiTCR software was used to build a cloneset for each library. While assembling CDR3 clonotypes, MiTCR filtered or rescued low-quality reads and corrected PCR and sequencing errors. Artificial out-of-frame clonotypes were mapped to in-frame sequences, with one indel allowed in the CDR3, and then removed. To measure how similar V and J gene usage was between donors, Jensen-Shannon divergence was divided by mean entropy. The raw public reads went through TCRdb reprocessing: fastp at Q25, MiXCR clone calling, in-frame beta chains kept. For every CDR3 protein sequence, its rows merge into one entry that carries the most common genes and DNA. TCRdb, not the authors, supplied the V and J calls. This sample holds about 370,000 distinct CDR3 sequences; 28% were observed only once. The ten largest clonotypes hold about 6% of the sample.

Six healthy women forming three monozygous twin pairs were used as donors. All three twin pairs had been reared together and were thought likely to have met the same infectious agents and vaccines. TCR cDNA libraries were prepared from RNA that had been isolated from peripheral blood mononuclear cells. The material sequenced was PBMCs. The rearrangement combines TRBV11-2 with TRBJ2-2, and perhaps TRBD2 as D gene, on 6 matching bases. This clonotype originated in a woman aged 18 to 55 in good health. The CDR3 has the sequence CASSQGLDTGELFF. The bases read TGTGCCAGCAGCCAGGGACTTGACACCGGGGAGCTGTTTTTT.